The 3 T cell receptor beta chains below all came from one sample that was sequenced in a study of shared clonotypes between healthy human individuals. Method: immunoSEQ multiplex PCR; TCRdb's copy keeps in-frame clones and lacks some. The data contain around 500,000 clones, 81% of them seen just once; the ten biggest clones take up roughly 12%. Sequences were obtained from PBMCs. All receptors derive from a woman aged 40-49 years in good health. Some clones in this sample may be carry-over from other donors' samples.

V is TRBV2 and J is TRBJ2-4, with D unresolved. Germline V gives CDR1 SNHLY, CDR2 FYNNEI. Trimming shortened V by 7 bases and J by 4 bases, and 11 bases separated the two germline ends. The CDR3 is made up of 13 amino acids. The CDR3, as DNA: TGTGCCAGCAAGGGCTTACAGAAAAACATTCAGTACTTC. Protein sequence: CASKGLQKNIQYF.

The chain employs TRBV7-9 and TRBJ2-2; 10 bases fit TRBD1. V trimming: 6 bases; J trimming: 1 base; junction bases outside the gene matches: 11. The CDR3 runs to 18 residues. Germline CDR1 reads SEHNR; CDR2 reads FQNEAQ (reference sequence). In nucleotides, the CDR3 is TGTGCCAGCAGTCAGTATCCGGGACAGGGGAGGAACACCGGGGAGCTGTTTTTT. The encoded protein is CASSQYPGQGRNTGELFF.

This clone appeared a single time. This rearrangement joins TRBV29-1 to TRBJ2-3; 11 bases map to TRBD2. Germline CDR1 SQVTM, CDR2 ANQGSEA. CDR3 length equals 17 residues. V trimming: 2 bases; J trimming: 4 bases; junction bases outside the gene matches: 11. CDR3 loop: CSVERGLLAGGADTQYF. DNA for the CDR3: TGCAGCGTTGAACGAGGCCTCCTAGCGGGAGGCGCAGATACGCAGTATTTT.